This paragraph covers one T cell receptor beta chain sequence. Antigen: not known. This sample is drawn from a study of OX40 agonist ivuxolimab in advanced cancers. Study-wide context: Three patients, one with hepatocellular carcinoma and two with cutaneous melanoma, responded partially.

Findings and limits, study-wide: On average, CD8+ T cells showed a greater number of expanded clones than CD4+.

Generated by immunoSEQ multiplex PCR, the TCRdb table keeps only in-frame clones and is missing some. The sample holds about 80,000 clones, 70% to 90% seen once. The CDR3 consists of 14 residues. The germline CDR1 and CDR2 sequences are SGDLS and YYNGEE. Trimming took 4 bases from V and 0 from J, leaving 10 bases between them. This sequence was found in an adult with an advanced solid tumor such as melanoma, head and neck, liver or kidney cancer. The chain carries TRBV9 and TRBJ1-1; D is ambiguous. The material sequenced was CD4+ or CD8+ T cells sorted from blood, taken in a trial of the OX40 agonist ivuxolimab. This CDR3 is CASSPRHLNTEAFF. The CDR3 bases are TGTGCCAGCAGCCCCCGACACCTGAACACTGAAGCTTTCTTT. Full variable domain (remainder filled in from reference TRBV9 and TRBJ1-1): DSGVTQTPKHLITATGQRVTLRCSPRSGDLSVYWYQQSLDQGLQFLIQYYNGEERAKGNILERFSAQQFPDLHSELNLSSLELGDSALYFCASSPRHLNTEAFFGQGTRLTVV.